The 27 T cell receptor beta chains below were found in one sample sequenced in a study of OX40 agonist ivuxolimab in advanced cancers. To prepare the library, the immunoSEQ multiplex PCR assay was applied. Imported from immuneACCESS, the table was reduced by TCRdb to in-frame sequences with V and J called. These copies leave out some clones; in studies compared against another copy, an unresolved V gene accounts for under half, and the cause of the remainder is not known. For this sample there are more than 15,000 clones; approximately 78% appear just once. Of the sample, roughly 28% falls within the top ten clones. The starting material was CD4+ or CD8+ T cells sorted from blood, obtained in a trial of the OX40 agonist ivuxolimab. Receptor source: an adult with an advanced solid tumor such as melanoma, head and neck, liver or kidney cancer.

CDR3 bases: TGTGCCAGCAGCTTAGGGGGTCAGTGGGGAGGAGGTTTATGGGAGACCCAGTACTTC. It specifies CASSLGGQWGGGLWETQYF. The chain uses TRBV7-8 and TRBJ2-5; the D gene is possibly TRBD2 (6 bases). Germline V gene data show CDR1 as SGHVS and CDR2 as FQNEAQ. The V gene lost 1 base and the J gene lost 5 bases, with 26 bases spanning the gap. This CDR3 region has 19 residues.

The chain combines TRBV27 with TRBJ2-1; D ambiguous. Trimming cost V 7 bases and J 5 bases, with 15 bases left between them. Germline V gene sequence: CDR1 MNHEY, CDR2 SMNVEV (reference sequence). This CDR3 comprises 14 residues. The CDR3 here is CASISRVGDNEQFF. CDR3 nucleotide sequence: TGTGCCAGCATCAGTAGGGTTGGAGACAATGAGCAGTTCTTC.

The rearrangement uses TRBV28 and TRBJ2-7, with 14 bases that match TRBD2. The germline CDR1 and CDR2 sequences are MDHEN and SYDVKM. The V and J ends lost 10 bases and 0 bases, in that order; junction bases with no gene match: 11. This CDR3 has 17 amino acids. The CDR3 loop reads CATKGLAGAPDSYEQYF. DNA for the CDR3: TGTGCCACCAAGGGACTAGCGGGAGCCCCCGACTCCTACGAGCAGTACTTC.

This clone was seen more than once but under ten times. V usage is TRBV15 and J usage is TRBJ2-1, with D perhaps TRBD1 (6 bases). Per germline, CDR1 LNHNV and CDR2 YYDKDF (reference sequence). V gave up 5 bases and J gave up 0 bases, with 17 bases separating them. The CDR3 extends over 17 amino acids. Here the CDR3 DNA reads TGTGCCACCAGCGGGGGCGCGGACATACGCTCCTACAATGAGCAGTTCTTC. It yields the protein CATSGGADIRSYNEQFF.

This clone was seen only once. V usage is TRBV19 and J usage is TRBJ1-3; D may be TRBD1 (6 bases). Per germline, CDR1 LNHDA and CDR2 SQIVND (reference sequence). This CDR3 is built from 17 residues. Trimming took off 3 bases at V and 0 bases at J, with 15 bases between the two ends. This chain's CDR3 is CASSMGGRDDSGNTIYF. The CDR3 nucleotides are TGTGCCAGTAGTATGGGGGGGCGGGATGACTCTGGAAACACCATATATTTT.

The rearrangement uses TRBV7-6 and TRBJ2-2, with D hard to call. Germline V gene data show CDR1 as SGHVS and CDR2 as FNYEAQ. Trimming stripped 4 bases from V and 4 bases from J, with 7 bases between. The CDR3 totals 13 residues. DNA of the CDR3: TGTGCCAGCAGCTCGAGCGCCACCGGGGAGCTGTTTTTT. It translates to CASSSSATGELFF.

The chain is built from TRBV19 and TRBJ2-1, with 8 bases aligning to TRBD1. This CDR3 spans 15 amino acids. Trimming took 3 bases from V and 3 from J; bases not matched to a gene: 4. CDR1 LNHDA and CDR2 SQIVND come from the germline V gene (reference sequence). CDR3 region: CASSMSGGIYNEQFF. For the CDR3, the DNA is TGTGCCAGTAGTATGTCAGGGGGCATCTACAATGAGCAGTTCTTC.

As concerns this clone: The junction departs from the called germline gene at one end, perhaps through a read error. The chain is built from TRBV2 and TRBJ1-1, with D maybe TRBD1 (5 bases). Per germline, CDR1 SNHLY and CDR2 FYNNEI. This CDR3 is built from 12 residues. Here the CDR3 DNA reads TGTGCCAGCACGGGGACCTTTGCTGAAACTTTCTTT. Its translation: CASTGTFAETFF.

The chain is built from TRBV6-4 and TRBJ2-7; 11 positions match TRBD2. The CDR3 spans 17 residues. The V gene end was trimmed by 3 bases and the J gene end by 5 bases; junction bases not matched to a gene: 12. In germline, CDR1 is MRHNA, CDR2 SNTAGT. CDR3 bases: TGTGCCAGCAGTGATAAGGTAGCGGGAGGGCCGAGGAACGAGCAGTACTTC. Translation gives CASSDKVAGGPRNEQYF.

In this sample, this clone is medium-sized. CDR3 nucleotide sequence: TGTGCCAGCACCCCAGGAGCGGGAGGCCCCCAGCAGTACTTC. Translating gives CASTPGAGGPQQYF. The chain has TRBV5-4 and TRBJ2-7, with 9 bases identical to TRBD2. Germline V lookup: CDR1 SGHNT, CDR2 YYREEE (reference sequence). The CDR3 is 14 residues long. V lost 6 bases, J lost 8 bases, and 12 bases stayed unmatched. Full variable domain (remainder filled in from reference TRBV5-4 and TRBJ2-7): ETGVTQSPTHLIKTRGQQVTLRCSSQSGHNTVSWYQQALGQGPQFIFQYYREEENGRGNFPPRFSGLQFPNYSSELNVNALELDDSALYLCASTPGAGGPQQYFGPGTRLTVT.

This sequence joins TRBV28 and TRBJ1-5; TRBD1 is a possible D gene (6 bases). The V and J ends lost 3 bases and 7 bases respectively, with 16 bases between them. Germline values: CDR1 MDHEN, CDR2 SYDVKM. The CDR3 contains 15 residues. CDR3: CASSLGQGFRQPQHF. The CDR3 coding sequence is TGTGCCAGCAGTTTGGGGCAGGGGTTCAGGCAGCCCCAGCATTTT.

The chain is built from TRBV10-1 and TRBJ2-7; 11 bases fit TRBD1. Germline-derived CDR1 and CDR2 are WNHNN and SYGVQD (reference sequence). V lost 5 bases to trimming and J lost 1 base; unmatched junction nucleotides: 4. This CDR3 contains 15 residues. The CDR3, as DNA: TGCGCCAGCAGTCAAGGACAGGGGGCGTCCTACGAGCAGTACTTC. This translates into CASSQGQGASYEQYF.

V is TRBV9 and J is TRBJ2-5, with TRBD2 as a possible D gene (8 bases). The J call is in doubt because the DNA end fits TRBJ2-7 better. The CDR3 runs 14 residues. Germline V CDR1 and CDR2: SGDLS, YYNGEE. CDR3 protein: CASSVSGTAAEQYF. For the CDR3, the DNA is TGTGCCAGCAGCGTTAGCGGGACAGCCGCCGAGCAGTACTTC.

Turning to this clone: Sequence at one end of the junction differs from germline and may be a read error. Within the sample, other DNA sequences also encode this same CDR3. The chain is built from TRBV6-5 and TRBJ1-2; no reliable D call. The CDR3 length is 14 residues. The germline V gene encodes CDR1 MNHEY and CDR2 SVGAGI. This chain's CDR3 is CASSYSGGSDGYTF. CDR3 in DNA: TGCGCCAGCAGTTACTCGGGAGGGTCCGATGGCTACACCTTC.

The rearrangement joins TRBV19 to TRBJ2-7, with TRBD2 identical over 8 bases. With 2 bases clipped from V and 3 bases from J, the junction kept 0 bases outside the gene matches. This CDR3 is built from 13 residues. Germline CDR1 is LNHDA and CDR2 is SQIVND (reference sequence). CDR3 in amino acids: CASSITSGYEQYF. In DNA, the CDR3 is TGTGCCAGTAGTATAACTAGCGGCTACGAGCAGTACTTC.

The chain carries TRBV15 and TRBJ1-5, with D maybe TRBD1 (5 bases). CDR1 and CDR2 (germline): LNHNV, YYDKDF (reference sequence). The CDR3 sequence is 16 residues long. The V and J ends lost 1 base and 2 bases respectively, with 12 bases between them. The CDR3 reads CATSRVQGGRNQPQHF. DNA of the CDR3: TGTGCCACCAGCAGAGTTCAGGGCGGTCGCAATCAGCCCCAGCATTTT.

The chain recombines TRBV19 with TRBJ1-1; D remains unclear. CDR3 size: 15 residues. Deletions cut 6 bases from V and 2 bases from J, with 16 bases between. From germline, CDR1 is LNHDA and CDR2 SQIVND (reference sequence). The CDR3 DNA follows: TGTGCCAGTAGCTATTGGGGAGTCTCCAACACTGAAGCTTTCTTT. Its translation is CASSYWGVSNTEAFF. The full variable domain, completed using reference TRBV19 and TRBJ1-1, is DGGITQSPKYLFRKEGQNVTLSCEQNLNHDAMYWYRQDPGQGLRLIYYSQIVNDFQKGDIAEGYSVSREKKESFPLTVTSAQKNPTAFYLCASSYWGVSNTEAFFGQGTRLTVV.

This clone was observed a few times. CDR3: CASSWGRGREKLFF. The CDR3 DNA reads TGTGCCAGTAGCTGGGGGCGCGGGAGAGAAAAACTGTTTTTT. The rearrangement links TRBV19 to TRBJ1-4; D perhaps matches TRBD1 (6 bases). Germline V gives CDR1 LNHDA, CDR2 SQIVND (reference sequence). This CDR3 region has 14 residues. V lost 6 bases and J 8 bases, leaving 16 bases between the germline ends.

This chain connects TRBV5-6 to TRBJ2-1; perhaps TRBD2 as D (6 bases). Trimming took 1 base from V and 10 from J, leaving 9 bases between them. The CDR3 spans 12 residues. Germline-derived CDR1 and CDR2 are SGHDT and YYEEEE. CDR3 sequence reads: CASSLTAGEQFF. Written as DNA, the CDR3 is TGTGCCAGCAGCTTGACGGCGGGAGAGCAGTTCTTC.

The chain uses TRBV19 and TRBJ2-3; 10 nucleotides align to TRBD1. V shed 4 bases and J 3 bases; nucleotides not matched to a gene: 4. From germline, CDR1 is LNHDA and CDR2 SQIVND (reference sequence). The CDR3 loop spans 15 amino acids. DNA for the CDR3: TGTGCCAGTAGTACCCGGACAGGGGGGACAGATACGCAGTATTTT. This encodes CASSTRTGGTDTQYF.

The rearrangement uses TRBV2 and TRBJ2-6; D remains ambiguous. This CDR3 contains 15 residues. CDR1 SNHLY and CDR2 FYNNEI come from the germline V gene. The V gene lost 4 bases and the J gene lost 0 bases, with 7 bases spanning the gap. The CDR3 region is CASSGAISGANVLTF. CDR3 DNA sequence: TGTGCCAGCAGTGGTGCGATCTCTGGGGCCAACGTCCTGACTTTC. Using reference TRBV2 and TRBJ2-6 for the parts outside the CDR3, the full variable domain is EPEVTQTPSHQVTQMGQEVILRCVPISNHLYFYWYRQILGQKVEFLVSFYNNEISEKSEIFDDQFSVERPDGSNFTLKIRSTKLEDSAMYFCASSGAISGANVLTFGAGSRLTVL.

The chain has TRBV5-8 and TRBJ2-2; 9 positions agree with TRBD1. Germline trimming cut 4 bases from V and 4 bases from J; bases unmatched to any gene: 5. The CDR3 spans 15 residues. Germline lookup yields CDR1 SGHTS and CDR2 YDEGEE. The CDR3 sequence is CASSPGTGITGELFF. The DNA of the CDR3 is TGTGCCAGCAGCCCCGGGACAGGGATCACCGGGGAGCTGTTTTTT.

This clone was seen just once. The chain is built from TRBV30 and TRBJ2-1, with D perhaps being TRBD1 or TRBD2 (5 bases each). V shed 5 bases and J shed 4 bases, with 9 bases lying between them. Per the germline V gene, CDR1 is GTSNPN and CDR2 is SVGIG (reference sequence). The CDR3 totals 12 residues. CDR3: CAWGDGYNEQFF. For the CDR3, the DNA is TGTGCCTGGGGGGACGGTTACAATGAGCAGTTCTTC.

A few counts support this clone. The chain recombines TRBV11-2 with TRBJ2-7, with 8 bases aligning to TRBD1. V dropped 5 bases and J dropped 6; count of bases not matched to a gene: 6. The CDR3 length is 13 residues. Looked up from germline, CDR1 is SGHAT and CDR2 is FQNNGV. Here the CDR3 DNA reads TGTGCCAGCAGCCCCGAGACAGGGGTCGAGCAGTACTTC. It encodes CASSPETGVEQYF. Full variable domain (outside the CDR3, taken from reference TRBV11-2 and TRBJ2-7): EAGVAQSPRYKIIEKRQSVAFWCNPISGHATLYWYQQILGQGPKLLIQFQNNGVVDDSQLPKDRFSAERLKGVDSTLKIQPAKLEDSAVYLCASSPETGVEQYFGPGTRLTVT.

This clone was found a few times. This rearrangement joins TRBV9 to TRBJ1-6; D possibly corresponds to TRBD1 (6 bases). Germline V CDR1 and CDR2: SGDLS, YYNGEE. V lost 4 bases, J lost 7 bases, and 6 bases lay in between. This CDR3 has 12 residues. The CDR3 region is CASSRGNSPLHF. In DNA, the CDR3 is TGTGCCAGCAGCAGGGGGAATTCACCCCTCCACTTT.

About this clone: Other DNA variants within this sample encode the same CDR3. This chain connects TRBV28 to TRBJ2-7; D not resolved. There are 10 residues in the CDR3. V dropped 2 bases and J dropped 5 bases, with 1 base sitting between them. Germline lookup yields CDR1 MDHEN and CDR2 SYDVKM. The chain's CDR3 is CASSLNEQYF. CDR3 nucleotide sequence: TGTGCCAGCAGTTTAAACGAGCAGTACTTC.

By its share, this clone is medium-sized. The rearrangement links TRBV7-9 to TRBJ2-3; D ambiguous. Trimming removed 4 bases from V and 5 bases from J, with 19 bases in between. The CDR3 runs to 16 residues. CDR1 is SEHNR and CDR2 is FQNEAQ in the germline V gene (reference sequence). CDR3 nucleotides: TGTGCCAGCAGCTCCCATACCCTGGCGGAAGGAGATACGCAGTATTTT. Protein sequence: CASSSHTLAEGDTQYF.